This TCR beta chain was obtained from a study of cytomegalovirus exposure and HLA in healthy donors. The CDR3 totals 16 residues. Trimming removed 3 bases from V and 5 bases from J, with 17 bases in between. Per the germline V gene, CDR1 is MNHNS and CDR2 is SASEGT. As regards this clone: The antigen remains undetermined.

Findings of the study overall: The authors listed some 150 TCR beta chains as cytomegalovirus-associated. Later analysis suggested links between common viral pathogens and several top significant clusters. According to reports, the classifier identified cytomegalovirus status with high specificity and sensitivity.

With 60 Vbeta and 13 Jbeta primers, the PCR was carried out. Method: immunoSEQ multiplex PCR; TCRdb's copy keeps in-frame clones and lacks some. This sample has 100,000 to 120,000 clones, with more than 70% found just once. The source of this sequence is a woman aged 60-70 years in good health and CMV-seropositive. The sequenced sample was PBMCs. The rearrangement links TRBV6-1 to TRBJ1-5, with TRBD1 as a possible D gene (5 bases). CDR3 bases: TGTGCCAGCAGTGAGCCGGGACTTCGGCTTGATCAGCCCCAGCATTTT. It specifies CASSEPGLRLDQPQHF.